The sequence of this T cell receptor beta chain was determined in a study of identical twins. This clonotype was recorded a few times. One entry per CDR3 protein, called by TCRdb with MiXCR from the 5' RACE reads. The sample records 640,000 or so distinct CDR3 sequences, 5.5% to 6.5% being singletons. The CDR3 is made up of 14 amino acids. Germline lookup yields CDR1 MNHNS and CDR2 SASEGT. The V segment lost 6 bases and the J segment 8 bases; nucleotides outside the gene matches: 3. The TCR sequence derives from a young man in good health. Sequenced sample: naive T cells sorted from blood. This sequence joins TRBV6-1 and TRBJ2-1; 14 bases are shared with TRBD2. The CDR3 region has the DNA TGTGCCAGCAGGACTAGCGGGAGGGCATATGAGCAGTTCTTC. Translating gives CASRTSGRAYEQFF.